The 25 T cell receptor beta chains given below trace back to one sample, sequenced in a study of OX40 agonist ivuxolimab in advanced cancers. Generated by immunoSEQ multiplex PCR, the TCRdb table keeps only in-frame clones and is missing some. The sample carries 65,000 to 85,000 clones, just under 85% recorded once. The material was CD4+ or CD8+ T cells sorted from blood, obtained in a trial of the OX40 agonist ivuxolimab. These receptors originate from an adult with an advanced solid tumor such as melanoma, head and neck, liver or kidney cancer.

The gene calls are TRBV5-1 and TRBJ2-3; 10 nucleotides agree with TRBD1. The CDR3 contains 15 residues. V shed 4 bases and J 1 base; nucleotides not matched to a gene: 3. Per the germline V gene, CDR1 is SGHRS and CDR2 is YFSETQ. CDR3 loop: CASSRGQGGTDTQYF. In DNA form, the CDR3 reads TGCGCCAGCAGCCGAGGACAGGGGGGCACAGATACGCAGTATTTT.

The rearrangement joins TRBV6-4 to TRBJ2-5; 8 nucleotides line up with TRBD1. Germline V lookup: CDR1 MRHNA, CDR2 SNTAGT. This CDR3 has 14 amino acids. The ends lost 5 bases at V and 5 bases at J; junction bases unmatched: 7. The CDR3 reads CASSPDRASETQYF. CDR3 sequence (DNA): TGTGCCAGCAGTCCGGACAGGGCTTCGGAGACCCAGTACTTC.

CDR3 coding DNA: TGTGCCAGCAGTCGGAAAAGGGGTTTAAACACTGAAGCTTTCTTT. It is translated as CASSRKRGLNTEAFF. V and J are TRBV7-2 and TRBJ1-1, with D possibly matching TRBD1 (5 bases). The CDR3 contains 15 residues. Between the trimmed V and J ends, which lost 6 bases and 2 bases, there was a span of 16 bases. In germline, CDR1 is SGHTA, CDR2 FQGNSA.

The V gene is TRBV5-5, the J gene TRBJ1-3; 8 bases align to TRBD1. CDR1 is SGHKS, CDR2 YYEKEE, per germline (reference sequence). V lost 4 bases and J lost 3; bases outside the gene matches: 9. The CDR3 extends over 16 amino acids. CDR3: CASSRMSGGNGNTIYF. The CDR3, as DNA: TGTGCCAGCAGCCGGATGTCAGGGGGCAATGGAAACACCATATATTTT.

The rearrangement links TRBV29-1 to TRBJ1-1, with D hard to call. This CDR3 has 13 amino acids. The germline V gene encodes CDR1 SQVTM and CDR2 ANQGSEA. With 2 bases removed from V and 1 base from J, the gap between germline ends came to 8 bases. CDR3 nucleotides: TGCAGCGTTGAAAAGGAAAAGAACACTGAAGCTTTCTTT. It yields the protein CSVEKEKNTEAFF.

CDR3 region: CASSFTLNTEAFF. The CDR3, as DNA: TGTGCCAGCAGCTTCACTTTGAACACTGAAGCTTTCTTT. The chain combines TRBV5-4 with TRBJ1-1, with D unresolved. The CDR3 length is 13 residues. Germline CDR1 is SGHNT and CDR2 is YYREEE (reference sequence). Trimming removed 2 bases from V and 0 bases from J, with 5 bases in between.

This clone came up once. This sequence joins TRBV28 and TRBJ1-5, with a weak D call TRBD1 (5 bases). The V gene's germline CDR1 is MDHEN and CDR2 SYDVKM. This CDR3 contains 16 residues. The V end lost 4 bases, the J end lost 2 bases, and 15 bases lay between the germline ends. The CDR3: CASSSTGQGGNQPQHF. CDR3 DNA sequence: TGTGCCAGCAGTTCGACGGGTCAAGGGGGCAATCAGCCCCAGCATTTT.

The chain recombines TRBV6-5 with TRBJ1-5; 9 bases align to TRBD1. V gave up 6 bases and J gave up 4 bases; unmatched junction bases: 4. This CDR3 has 14 residues. Germline CDR1 reads MNHEY; CDR2 reads SVGAGI. The CDR3 reads CASRAGTGNQPQHF. CDR3 in DNA: TGTGCCAGCAGAGCCGGGACAGGGAATCAGCCCCAGCATTTT.

This sequence joins TRBV7-2 and TRBJ2-5, with D possibly matching TRBD2 (6 bases). Trimming pared 5 bases from V and 5 bases from J, leaving 15 bases between. CDR3 length: 14 residues. The germline gives CDR1 SGHTA, CDR2 FQGNSA. In DNA, the CDR3 is TGTGCCAGCAGCCGCTTACTAGCATCTGAGACCCAGTACTTC. Its protein is CASSRLLASETQYF.

V usage is TRBV7-6 and J usage is TRBJ2-1; TRBD2 aligns across 9 bases. After removal of 5 bases from V and 9 bases from J, the junction contained 11 bases not matched to a gene. The germline V gene encodes CDR1 SGHVS and CDR2 FNYEAQ. The CDR3 consists of 15 residues. This CDR3 reads CASSVQLAGEGEQFF. CDR3 nucleotide sequence: TGTGCCAGCAGCGTCCAATTAGCGGGAGAGGGTGAGCAGTTCTTC.

The chain recombines TRBV7-2 with TRBJ2-3; 8 bases fit TRBD2. Germline V CDR1 and CDR2: SGHTA, FQGNSA. The CDR3 runs to 17 residues. V dropped 3 bases and J dropped 4; count of bases not matched to a gene: 12. The CDR3 region has the DNA TGTGCCAGCAGCTTGCCTAGGGGCGGGGGGAGAGCAGATACGCAGTATTTT. This encodes CASSLPRGGGRADTQYF.

The chain couples TRBV7-6 to TRBJ1-5; a weak D match, TRBD1 (5 bases). Germline V gene data show CDR1 as SGHVS and CDR2 as FNYEAQ. Trimming shortened V by 5 bases and J by 1 base, and 9 bases separated the two germline ends. This CDR3 is 14 amino acids long. The CDR3 nucleotides read TGTGCCAGCAGCACTCAGGGAAGCAATCAGCCCCAGCATTTT. It encodes CASSTQGSNQPQHF.

This rearrangement joins TRBV11-3 to TRBJ2-2; 10 bases are shared with TRBD1. V was clipped by 3 bases and J by 6 bases; unmatched bases: 1. Germline values: CDR1 SGHNT, CDR2 YENEEA. The CDR3 is 14 amino acids. This chain's CDR3 is CASSFGQGAGELFF. CDR3 bases: TGTGCCAGCAGCTTCGGACAGGGGGCCGGGGAGCTGTTTTTT.

This chain connects TRBV7-2 to TRBJ2-2, with a weak D call TRBD2 (6 bases). Germline loops: CDR1 SGHTA, CDR2 FQGNSA. This CDR3 spans 20 amino acids. V lost 0 bases, J lost 7 bases, and 27 bases lay in between. CDR3 sequence (DNA): TGTGCCAGCAGCTTAGCCAGGGACTCGTCCCCCGTCGGAGCTGGCGGGGAGCTGTTTTTT. This gives the protein CASSLARDSSPVGAGGELFF.

This chain links TRBV14 with TRBJ2-2, with D perhaps given as TRBD1 or TRBD2 (6 bases each). The CDR3 loop spans 18 amino acids. CDR1 is SGHDN and CDR2 is FVKESK in the germline V gene. V dropped 5 bases and J dropped 6 bases, with 25 bases sitting between them. CDR3 in DNA: TGTGCCAGCAGCTACCCCAGGGGAGGCTCGGGAAGGTCCGGGGAGCTGTTTTTT. This translates into CASSYPRGGSGRSGELFF.

The CDR3 nucleotides are TGCGCCAGCAGCTCTGGATCGTCCGGGACGGGAGCTTTCTTT. Translated: CASSSGSSGTGAFF. J is TRBJ1-1 and V is TRBV5-1; a weak D match, TRBD1 (5 bases). V gave up 3 bases and J gave up 10 bases, with 19 bases separating them. This CDR3 spans 14 amino acids. Germline V gene data show CDR1 as SGHRS and CDR2 as YFSETQ.

In its sample, this clone was seen once. This chain connects TRBV5-1 to TRBJ2-5; TRBD1 might be the D (5 bases). Trimming left V 2 bases short and J 3 bases short, with 5 bases between. The germline gives CDR1 SGHRS, CDR2 YFSETQ. CDR3 length equals 12 residues. The DNA for the CDR3 is TGCGCCAGCAGCTTACAGGAAGAGACCCAGTACTTC. As protein: CASSLQEETQYF. The variable domain in full, completed from reference TRBV5-1 and TRBJ2-5, reads KAGVTQTPRYLIKTRGQQVTLSCSPISGHRSVSWYQQTPGQGLQFLFEYFSETQRNKGNFPGRFSGRQFSNSRSEMNVSTLELGDSALYLCASSLQEETQYFGPGTRLLVL.

The chain employs TRBV15 and TRBJ1-4, with no clear D. CDR3 length: 13 residues. Germline CDR1 reads LNHNV; CDR2 reads YYDKDF (reference sequence). V dropped 1 base and J dropped 6 bases, with 6 bases sitting between them. The CDR3 DNA reads TGTGCCACCAGCAGAGTTACTGATGAAAAACTGTTTTTT. It encodes CATSRVTDEKLFF.

The rearrangement joins TRBV7-2 to TRBJ2-3, with 10 bases aligning to TRBD2. This CDR3 has 12 amino acids. Trimming at V came to 6 bases and at J to 12 bases, leaving 6 bases not matched to a gene. In germline, CDR1 is SGHTA, CDR2 FQGNSA. The CDR3 region is CASRSSSGSQYF. The CDR3 region has the DNA TGTGCCAGCAGGTCTTCTAGCGGGAGTCAGTATTTT.

The rearrangement uses TRBV19 and TRBJ1-2; 10 nucleotides match TRBD1. Germline loops: CDR1 LNHDA, CDR2 SQIVND (reference sequence). The CDR3 is 13 residues long. V gave up 8 bases and J gave up 5 bases; unmatched junction bases: 5. CDR3 coding DNA: TGTGCCAGTGGACAGGGGGTTCAATATGGCTACACCTTC. Encoded protein: CASGQGVQYGYTF. The full variable domain, its missing parts supplied by reference TRBV19 and TRBJ1-2, is DGGITQSPKYLFRKEGQNVTLSCEQNLNHDAMYWYRQDPGQGLRLIYYSQIVNDFQKGDIAEGYSVSREKKESFPLTVTSAQKNPTAFYLCASGQGVQYGYTFGSGTRLTVV.

The chain employs TRBV5-1 and TRBJ1-6; 9 nucleotides agree with TRBD1. Germline-derived CDR1 and CDR2 are SGHRS and YFSETQ. CDR3 length equals 16 residues. V lost 0 bases, J lost 7 bases, and 5 bases stayed unmatched. The CDR3 reads CASSLAGQGRNSPLHF. Written as DNA, the CDR3 is TGCGCCAGCAGCTTGGCGGGACAGGGAAGGAATTCACCCCTCCACTTT. The variable domain in full, completed from reference TRBV5-1 and TRBJ1-6, reads KAGVTQTPRYLIKTRGQQVTLSCSPISGHRSVSWYQQTPGQGLQFLFEYFSETQRNKGNFPGRFSGRQFSNSRSEMNVSTLELGDSALYLCASSLAGQGRNSPLHFGNGTRLTVT.

As concerns this clone: The same CDR3 can be traced to other DNA sequences in this sample. The chain is built from TRBV29-1 and TRBJ2-5; the match to TRBD1 covers 10 bases. The V segment lost 6 bases and the J segment 5 bases; nucleotides outside the gene matches: 6. This CDR3 contains 13 residues. In germline, CDR1 is SQVTM, CDR2 ANQGSEA. Written as DNA, the CDR3 is TGCAGCGTCAGACAGGGGGCAAGGGAGACCCAGTACTTC. Translated, it gives CSVRQGARETQYF. The whole variable domain, filled in from reference TRBV29-1 and TRBJ2-5, reads SAVISQKPSRDICQRGTSLTIQCQVDSQVTMMFWYRQQPGQSLTLIATANQGSEATYESGFVIDKFPISRPNLTFSTLTVSNMSPEDSSIYLCSVRQGARETQYFGPGTRLLVL.

The CDR3 loop is CASSFELAGSNTQYF. The CDR3 bases are TGTGCCAGCAGCTTTGAACTAGCGGGATCTAATACGCAGTATTTT. This chain links TRBV5-4 with TRBJ2-3; 10 positions agree with TRBD2. Germline loops: CDR1 SGHNT, CDR2 YYREEE (reference sequence). V lost 2 bases, J lost 7 bases, and 7 bases stayed unmatched. The length of the CDR3 is 15 residues.

The rearrangement uses TRBV7-9 and TRBJ2-1; tentatively, D is TRBD1 (7 bases). CDR3 length equals 12 residues. V was pared by 6 bases and J by 10 bases, with 13 bases between. The germline CDR1 and CDR2 sequences are SEHNR and FQNEAQ (reference sequence). The CDR3 sequence is CASRQGGEEQFF. CDR3 DNA sequence: TGTGCCAGCAGGCAGGGGGGAGAAGAGCAGTTCTTC.

The J gene is TRBJ2-7, the V gene TRBV5-1; no clear D gene. Looked up from germline, CDR1 is SGHRS and CDR2 is YFSETQ. The CDR3 extends over 13 amino acids. Trimming stripped 1 base from V and 2 bases from J, with 7 bases between. The CDR3, as DNA: TGCGCCAGCAGCTTGCCAGAAGCCTACGAGCAGTACTTC. This codes for CASSLPEAYEQYF.